These 20 T cell receptor beta chains came from one sample sequenced in a study of technical replicates of blood from four donors. The assay was immunoSEQ multiplex PCR, and TCRdb's table has in-frame clones only and misses some. The sample yields around 80,000 clones, about 98% seen once. Source material: T cells isolated from PBMCs. These TCRs come from a human donor in good health.

The chain uses TRBV5-1 and TRBJ1-1; D is undetermined. The CDR3 length is 12 residues. CDR1 is SGHRS and CDR2 is YFSETQ in the germline V gene. The ends were cut back, 3 bases at V and 8 bases at J, with 11 bases in the middle. CDR3 sequence reads: CASSSRGVEAFF. Here the CDR3 DNA reads TGCGCCAGCAGCTCCCGCGGGGTAGAAGCTTTCTTT.

The chain recombines TRBV13 with TRBJ2-3; D is ambiguous. Trimming cost V 5 bases and J 0 bases, with 15 bases left between them. This CDR3 has 16 amino acids. Germline CDR1 is PRHDT and CDR2 is FYEKMQ (reference sequence). Here the CDR3 reads CASSPHGQMSTDTQYF. In DNA form, the CDR3 reads TGTGCCAGCAGCCCCCATGGGCAGATGAGCACAGATACGCAGTATTTT.

The rearrangement joins TRBV20-1 to TRBJ2-7, with D hard to call. The germline V gene has CDR1 DFQATT and CDR2 SNEGSKA (reference sequence). The CDR3 has 11 residues. Trimming removed 6 bases from V and 4 bases from J, with 10 bases in between. CDR3 sequence reads: CSALAGYEQYF. The CDR3 nucleotides are TGCAGTGCCCTTGCAGGATACGAGCAGTACTTC.

The CDR3 bases are TGCGCCAGCAGCCAAGACGGAGGGAGGAACACCGGGGAGCTGTTTTTT. This translates into CASSQDGGRNTGELFF. This chain uses TRBV4-1 with TRBJ2-2; a possible D gene is TRBD2 (6 bases). CDR1 MGHRA and CDR2 YSYEKL come from the germline V gene. The CDR3 runs to 16 residues. Trimming stripped 0 bases from V and 1 base from J, with 9 bases between.

This clone has a single count. V gene TRBV7-9 combines with J gene TRBJ1-4; no clear D gene. Germline V gene sequence: CDR1 SEHNR, CDR2 FQNEAQ (reference sequence). The CDR3 runs to 15 residues. The V end was cut by 1 base, the J end by 3 bases, with 9 bases between. In DNA form, the CDR3 reads TGTGCCAGCAGCTTAGGGAGCCCGGCTAATGAAAAACTGTTTTTT. Its protein is CASSLGSPANEKLFF.

The genes are TRBV7-6 and TRBJ2-1, with D tentatively TRBD2 (5 bases). CDR1 SGHVS and CDR2 FNYEAQ come from the germline V gene. V was pared by 4 bases and J by 1 base, with 11 bases between. The CDR3 runs to 15 residues. CDR3 in amino acids: CASSSRGVSYNEQFF. The CDR3, as DNA: TGTGCCAGCAGCTCCCGGGGAGTGTCCTACAATGAGCAGTTCTTC.

The chain has TRBV30 and TRBJ1-4; tentative D call: TRBD1 (6 bases). V lost 5 bases and J 7 bases, leaving 14 bases between the germline ends. The CDR3 is 13 residues long. Germline lookup yields CDR1 GTSNPN and CDR2 SVGIG (reference sequence). In DNA, the CDR3 is TGTGCCTGGGGGACCGGGACATTTGAAAAACTGTTTTTT. It specifies CAWGTGTFEKLFF.

The CDR3 nucleotides are TGTGCCAGCTCACCTAGCACTGACAGGGTCGTGAATTCACCCCTCCACTTT. Encoded protein: CASSPSTDRVVNSPLHF. The chain employs TRBV18 and TRBJ1-6; the match to TRBD1 covers 7 bases. V gave up 3 bases and J gave up 7 bases; unmatched junction bases: 12. This CDR3 spans 17 amino acids. Looked up from germline, CDR1 is KGHSH and CDR2 is LQKENI.

The chain uses TRBV18 and TRBJ1-1; D is unclear. The CDR3 is 15 residues long. V was clipped by 1 base and J by 1 base, with 10 bases between them. The germline V gene has CDR1 KGHSH and CDR2 LQKENI. The CDR3 DNA follows: TGTGCCAGCTCACCACAAACAGCCGGGAACACTGAAGCTTTCTTT. Translation gives CASSPQTAGNTEAFF.

This clone was detected once. The genes are TRBV4-1 and TRBJ1-1; 9 bases are a match to TRBD1. The CDR3 contains 20 residues. Trimming removed 2 bases from V and 3 bases from J; junction bases left unmatched: 19. CDR1 is MGHRA and CDR2 is YSYEKL in the germline V gene. The CDR3 loop is CASSQRLVSGRGQGDTEAFF. CDR3 nucleotide sequence: TGCGCCAGCAGCCAACGACTCGTATCCGGGAGGGGACAGGGCGACACTGAAGCTTTCTTT.

The chain is built from TRBV28 and TRBJ2-7; 8 nucleotides agree with TRBD1. With 5 bases clipped from V and 2 bases from J, the junction kept 11 bases outside the gene matches. CDR3 length equals 16 residues. Germline CDR1 reads MDHEN; CDR2 reads SYDVKM. As DNA, the CDR3 is TGTGCCAGCAGTCAACCCCGGACAGGGCGAACCTACGAGCAGTACTTC. Its translation is CASSQPRTGRTYEQYF.

V gene TRBV6-1 combines with J gene TRBJ1-1; D call uncertain. Deletions cut 5 bases from V and 5 bases from J, with 9 bases between. The germline CDR1 and CDR2 sequences are MNHNS and SASEGT. CDR3 length equals 12 residues. CDR3 nucleotide sequence: TGTGCCAGCAGTCTGCGGGTGACTGAAGCTTTCTTT. It specifies CASSLRVTEAFF.

This rearrangement joins TRBV5-4 to TRBJ2-7, with D maybe TRBD1 (7 bases). V gave up 4 bases and J gave up 4 bases, with 15 bases separating them. The CDR3 extends over 14 amino acids. Germline V CDR1 and CDR2: SGHNT, YYREEE (reference sequence). CDR3 sequence reads: CASSRGTDPYEQYF. As DNA, the CDR3 is TGTGCCAGCAGCCGCGGGACAGACCCGTACGAGCAGTACTTC.

The J gene is TRBJ2-7, the V gene TRBV5-1; TRBD1 matches 7 bases. The germline gives CDR1 SGHRS, CDR2 YFSETQ. The trim removed 2 bases at V and 7 bases at J, leaving 6 bases unmatched. The CDR3 spans 13 residues. The CDR3 protein is CASSFVGGAEQYF. In DNA form, the CDR3 reads TGCGCCAGCAGCTTTGTAGGGGGCGCGGAGCAGTACTTC.

V and J are TRBV4-1 and TRBJ1-1; tentatively, D is TRBD1 (5 bases). CDR1 and CDR2 from the germline V gene are MGHRA and YSYEKL. V was shortened by 4 bases and J by 6 bases, with 15 bases between the two germline ends. This CDR3 spans 14 amino acids. CDR3 sequence: CASSRMTEVAEAFF. CDR3 DNA: TGCGCCAGCAGCCGGATGACAGAGGTCGCTGAAGCTTTCTTT.

The rearrangement links TRBV6-5 to TRBJ2-5; the D is unclear. Germline CDR1 and CDR2: MNHEY and SVGAGI. V dropped 5 bases and J dropped 7 bases, with 11 bases sitting between them. The CDR3 length is 12 residues. The DNA of the CDR3 is TGTGCCAGCAGTCCAACCATCGGGACCCAGTACTTC. This sequence encodes CASSPTIGTQYF.

The chain employs TRBV5-4 and TRBJ2-1, with 10 nucleotides matching TRBD1. Trimming at V came to 4 bases and at J to 8 bases, leaving 6 bases not matched to a gene. Germline V gene data show CDR1 as SGHNT and CDR2 as YYREEE (reference sequence). The CDR3 extends over 14 amino acids. The CDR3, as DNA: TGTGCCAGCAGCCCAGGGACAGGGGCAGATGAGCAGTTCTTC. Residues: CASSPGTGADEQFF.

The chain employs TRBV7-8 and TRBJ1-1; no firm D call. V was trimmed by 3 bases and J by 3 bases, leaving 11 bases between them. From germline, CDR1 is SGHVS and CDR2 FQNEAQ. CDR3 length: 14 residues. The CDR3 DNA reads TGTGCCAGCAGCTTGGCGGGCGATTACACTGAAGCTTTCTTT. Protein product: CASSLAGDYTEAFF.

This chain links TRBV28 with TRBJ1-5; TRBD1 matches at 8 bases. J was trimmed by 4 bases and V by 4 bases; bases with no gene match: 9. The germline CDR1 and CDR2 sequences are MDHEN and SYDVKM. The CDR3 is 16 residues long. The CDR3 is CASSSTQGARNQPQHF. Here the CDR3 DNA reads TGTGCCAGCAGTTCGACGCAGGGGGCGCGTAATCAGCCCCAGCATTTT.

The CDR3 DNA reads TGCGCCAGCAGCCAGGCCACAGGGCCCCGGACATTCGAGCAGTACTTC. Translation gives CASSQATGPRTFEQYF. The chain employs TRBV4-1 and TRBJ2-7, with TRBD1 as a possible D gene (6 bases). Per germline, CDR1 MGHRA and CDR2 YSYEKL. Trimming pared 3 bases from V and 6 bases from J, leaving 21 bases between. The CDR3 contains 16 residues.